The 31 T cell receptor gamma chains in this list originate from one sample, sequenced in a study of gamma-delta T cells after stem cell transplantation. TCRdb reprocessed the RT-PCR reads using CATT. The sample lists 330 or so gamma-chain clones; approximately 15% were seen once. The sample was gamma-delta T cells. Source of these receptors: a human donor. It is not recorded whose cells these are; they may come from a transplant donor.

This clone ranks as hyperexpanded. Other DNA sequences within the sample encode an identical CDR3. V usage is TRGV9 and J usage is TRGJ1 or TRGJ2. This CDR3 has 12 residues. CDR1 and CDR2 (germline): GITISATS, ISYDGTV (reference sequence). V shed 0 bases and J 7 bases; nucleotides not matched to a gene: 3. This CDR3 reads CALWEVHYKKLF. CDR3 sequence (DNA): TGTGCCTTGTGGGAGGTGCACTATAAGAAACTCTTT.

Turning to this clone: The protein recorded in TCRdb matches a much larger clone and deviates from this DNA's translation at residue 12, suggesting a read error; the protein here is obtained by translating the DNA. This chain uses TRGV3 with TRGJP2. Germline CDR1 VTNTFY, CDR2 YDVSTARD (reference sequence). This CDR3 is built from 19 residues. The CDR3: CATWDRPNRADRSDWIKTF. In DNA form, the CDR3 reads TGTGCAACCTGGGACAGGCCGAATCGGGCCGATAGGAGTGATTGGATCAAGACGTTT.

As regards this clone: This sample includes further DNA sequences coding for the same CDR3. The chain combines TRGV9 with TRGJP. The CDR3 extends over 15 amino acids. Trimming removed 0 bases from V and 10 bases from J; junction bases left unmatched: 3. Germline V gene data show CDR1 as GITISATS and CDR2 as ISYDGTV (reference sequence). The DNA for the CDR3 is TGTGCCTTGTGGGAGGTGATTTTGGGCAAAAAAATCAAGGTATTT. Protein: CALWEVILGKKIKVF.

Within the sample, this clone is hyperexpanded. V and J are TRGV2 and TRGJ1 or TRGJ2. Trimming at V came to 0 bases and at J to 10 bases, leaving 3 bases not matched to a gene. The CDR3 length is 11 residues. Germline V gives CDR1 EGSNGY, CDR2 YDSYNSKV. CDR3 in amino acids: CATWDGRKKLF. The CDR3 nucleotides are TGTGCCACCTGGGACGGGCGAAAGAAACTCTTT.

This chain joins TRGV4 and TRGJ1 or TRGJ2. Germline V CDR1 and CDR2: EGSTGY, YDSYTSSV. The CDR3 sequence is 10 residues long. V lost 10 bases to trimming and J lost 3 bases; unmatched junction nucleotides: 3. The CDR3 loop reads CATGYYKKLF. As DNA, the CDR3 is TGTGCCACGGGTTATTATAAGAAACTCTTT.

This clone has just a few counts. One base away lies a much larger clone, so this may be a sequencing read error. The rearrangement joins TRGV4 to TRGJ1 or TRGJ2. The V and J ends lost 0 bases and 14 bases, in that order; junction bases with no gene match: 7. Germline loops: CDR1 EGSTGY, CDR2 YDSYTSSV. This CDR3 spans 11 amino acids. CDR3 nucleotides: TGTGCCACCTGGGATGGGCATTATGAACTCTTT. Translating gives CATWDGHYELF.

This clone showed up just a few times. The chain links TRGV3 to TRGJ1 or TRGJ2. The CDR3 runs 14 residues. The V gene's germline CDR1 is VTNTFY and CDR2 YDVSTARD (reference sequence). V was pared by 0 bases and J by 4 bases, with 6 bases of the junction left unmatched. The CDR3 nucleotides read TGTGCCACCTGGGACAGGCCAACGTATTATAAGAAACTCTTT. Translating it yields CATWDRPTYYKKLF.

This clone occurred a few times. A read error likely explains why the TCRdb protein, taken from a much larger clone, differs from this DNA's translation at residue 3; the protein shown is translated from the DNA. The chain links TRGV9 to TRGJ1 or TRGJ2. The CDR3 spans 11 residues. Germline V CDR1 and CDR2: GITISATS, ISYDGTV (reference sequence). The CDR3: CASWAYYKKLF. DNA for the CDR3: TGTGCCTCGTGGGCTTATTATAAGAAACTCTTT.

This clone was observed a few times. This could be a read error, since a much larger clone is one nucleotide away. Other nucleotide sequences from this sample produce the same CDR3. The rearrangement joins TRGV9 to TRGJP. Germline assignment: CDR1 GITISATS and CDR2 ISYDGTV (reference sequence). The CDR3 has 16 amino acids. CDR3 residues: CALWEPQELGKKIKVF. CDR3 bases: TGTGCCTTGTGGGAGCCACAAGAGTTGGGCAAAAAGATCAAGGTATTT.

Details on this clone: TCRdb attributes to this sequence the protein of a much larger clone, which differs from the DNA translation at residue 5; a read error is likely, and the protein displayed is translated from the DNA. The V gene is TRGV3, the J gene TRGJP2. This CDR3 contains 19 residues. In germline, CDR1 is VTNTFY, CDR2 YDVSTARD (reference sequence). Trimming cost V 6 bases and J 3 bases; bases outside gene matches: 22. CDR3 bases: TGTGCCACCTGGAAACCAAGGCACGACGTTCTCGGTAGTGATTGGATCAAGACGTTT. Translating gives CATWKPRHDVLGSDWIKTF.

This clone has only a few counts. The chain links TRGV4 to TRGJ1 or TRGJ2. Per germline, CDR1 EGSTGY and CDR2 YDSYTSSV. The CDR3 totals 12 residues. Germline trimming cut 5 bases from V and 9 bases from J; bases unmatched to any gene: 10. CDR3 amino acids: CATWVPVVKKLF. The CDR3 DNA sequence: TGTGCCACCTGGGTCCCGGTCGTTAAGAAACTCTTT.

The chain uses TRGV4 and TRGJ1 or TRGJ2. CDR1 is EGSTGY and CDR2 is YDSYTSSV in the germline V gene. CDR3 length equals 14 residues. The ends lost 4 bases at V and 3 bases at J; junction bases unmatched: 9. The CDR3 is CATWDVRVYYKKLF. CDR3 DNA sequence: TGTGCCACCTGGGACGTCAGGGTTTATTATAAGAAACTCTTT.

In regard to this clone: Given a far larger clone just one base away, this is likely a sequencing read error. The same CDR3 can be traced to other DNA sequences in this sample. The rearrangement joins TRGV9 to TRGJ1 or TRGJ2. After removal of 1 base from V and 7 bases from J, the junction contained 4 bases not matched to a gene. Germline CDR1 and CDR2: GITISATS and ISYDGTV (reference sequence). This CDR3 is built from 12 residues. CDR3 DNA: TGTGCCTTGTGGGAGGTACACTATAAGAAACTCTTT. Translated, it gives CALWEVHYKKLF.

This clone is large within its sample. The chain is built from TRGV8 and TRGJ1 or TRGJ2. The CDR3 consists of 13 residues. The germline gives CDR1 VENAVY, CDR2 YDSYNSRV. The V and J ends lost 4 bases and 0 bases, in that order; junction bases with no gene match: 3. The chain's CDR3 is CATWDSNYYKKLF. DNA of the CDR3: TGTGCCACCTGGGACTCGAATTATTATAAGAAACTCTTT.

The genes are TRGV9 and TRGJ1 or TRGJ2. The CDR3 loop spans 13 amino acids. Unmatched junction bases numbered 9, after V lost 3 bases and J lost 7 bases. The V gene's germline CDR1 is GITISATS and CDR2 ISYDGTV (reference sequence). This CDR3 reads CALWELGKYKKLF. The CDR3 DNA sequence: TGTGCCTTGTGGGAGCTCGGGAAATATAAGAAACTCTTT.

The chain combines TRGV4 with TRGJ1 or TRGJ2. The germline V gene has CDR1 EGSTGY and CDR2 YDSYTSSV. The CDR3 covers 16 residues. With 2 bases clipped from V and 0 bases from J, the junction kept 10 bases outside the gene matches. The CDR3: CATWDERLSNYYKKLF. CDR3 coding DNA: TGTGCCACCTGGGATGAGCGCCTGTCGAATTATTATAAGAAACTCTTT.

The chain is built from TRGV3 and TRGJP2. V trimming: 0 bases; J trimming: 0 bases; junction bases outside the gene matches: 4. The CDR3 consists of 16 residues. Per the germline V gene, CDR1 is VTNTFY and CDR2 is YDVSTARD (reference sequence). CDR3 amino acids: CATWDRPDSSDWIKTF. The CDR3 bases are TGTGCCACCTGGGACAGGCCCGATAGTAGTGATTGGATCAAGACGTTT.

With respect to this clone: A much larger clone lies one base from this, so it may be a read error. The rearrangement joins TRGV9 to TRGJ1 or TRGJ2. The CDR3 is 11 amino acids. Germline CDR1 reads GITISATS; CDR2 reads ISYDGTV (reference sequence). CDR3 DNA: TGTGCCCTGTGGGAGGACGATAAGAAACTCTTT. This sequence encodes CALWEDDKKLF.

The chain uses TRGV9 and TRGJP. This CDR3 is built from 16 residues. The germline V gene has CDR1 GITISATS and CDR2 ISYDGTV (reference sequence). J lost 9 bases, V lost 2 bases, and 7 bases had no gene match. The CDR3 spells CALWEDRGLGKKIKVF. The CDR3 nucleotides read TGTGCCTTGTGGGAGGACCGGGGGTTGGGCAAAAAAATCAAGGTATTT.

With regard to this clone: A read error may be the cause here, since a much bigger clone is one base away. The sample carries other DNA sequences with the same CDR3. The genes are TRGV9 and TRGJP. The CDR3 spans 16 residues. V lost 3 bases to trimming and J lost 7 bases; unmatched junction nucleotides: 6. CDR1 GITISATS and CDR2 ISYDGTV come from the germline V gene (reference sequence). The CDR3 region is CALWEPQELGKKIKVF. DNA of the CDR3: TGTGCCTTGTGGGAGCCACAGGAGTTGGGCAAAAAAATCAAGGTATTT.

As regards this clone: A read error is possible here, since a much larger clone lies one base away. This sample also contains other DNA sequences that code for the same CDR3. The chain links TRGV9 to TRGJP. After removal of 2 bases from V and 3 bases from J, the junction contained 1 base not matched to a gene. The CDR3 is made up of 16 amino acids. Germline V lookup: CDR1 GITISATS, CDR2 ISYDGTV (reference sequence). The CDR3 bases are TGTGCCTTGTGGGAGGCGCAAGAGTTGGGCAAAAAAATCAAGGTATTT. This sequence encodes CALWEAQELGKKIKVF.

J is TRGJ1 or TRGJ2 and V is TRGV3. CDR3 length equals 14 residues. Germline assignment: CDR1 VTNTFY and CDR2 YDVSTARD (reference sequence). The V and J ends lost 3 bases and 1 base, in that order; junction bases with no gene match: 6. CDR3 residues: CATWDVQNYYKKLF. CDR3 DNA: TGTGCCACCTGGGACGTACAAAATTATTATAAGAAACTCTTT.

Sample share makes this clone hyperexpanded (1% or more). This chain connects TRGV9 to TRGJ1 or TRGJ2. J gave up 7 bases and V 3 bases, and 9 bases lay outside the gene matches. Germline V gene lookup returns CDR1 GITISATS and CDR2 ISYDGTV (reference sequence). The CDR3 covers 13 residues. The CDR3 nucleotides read TGTGCCTTGTGGGAGCCTACCAACTATAAGAAACTCTTT. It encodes CALWEPTNYKKLF.

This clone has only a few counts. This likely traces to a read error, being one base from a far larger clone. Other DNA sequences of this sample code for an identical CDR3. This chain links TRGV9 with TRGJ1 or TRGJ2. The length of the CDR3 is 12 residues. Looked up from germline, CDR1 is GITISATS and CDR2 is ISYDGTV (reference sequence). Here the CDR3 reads CALWEVHYKKLF. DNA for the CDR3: TGTGCCCTGTGGGAGGTGCACTATAAGAAACTCTTT.

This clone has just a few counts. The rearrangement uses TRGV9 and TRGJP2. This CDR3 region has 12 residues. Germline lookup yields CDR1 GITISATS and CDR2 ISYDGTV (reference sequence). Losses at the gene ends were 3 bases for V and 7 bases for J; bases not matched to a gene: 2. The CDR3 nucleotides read TGTGCCTTGTGGGAGTCTGATTGGATCAAGACGTTT. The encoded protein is CALWESDWIKTF.

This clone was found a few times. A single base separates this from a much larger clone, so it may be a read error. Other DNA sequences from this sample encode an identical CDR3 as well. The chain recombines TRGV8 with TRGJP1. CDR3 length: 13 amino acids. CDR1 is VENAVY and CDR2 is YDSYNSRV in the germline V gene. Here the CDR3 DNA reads TGTGCCACCTGGGTCACAACTGGCTGGTTCAAGATATTT. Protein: CATWVTTGWFKIF.

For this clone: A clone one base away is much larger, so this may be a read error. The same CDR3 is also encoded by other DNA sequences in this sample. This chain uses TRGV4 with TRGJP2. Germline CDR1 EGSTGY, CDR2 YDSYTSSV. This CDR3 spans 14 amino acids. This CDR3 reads CATWDGSSDWIKTF. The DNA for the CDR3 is TGCGCCACCTGGGATGGTAGTAGTGATTGGATCAAGACGTTT.

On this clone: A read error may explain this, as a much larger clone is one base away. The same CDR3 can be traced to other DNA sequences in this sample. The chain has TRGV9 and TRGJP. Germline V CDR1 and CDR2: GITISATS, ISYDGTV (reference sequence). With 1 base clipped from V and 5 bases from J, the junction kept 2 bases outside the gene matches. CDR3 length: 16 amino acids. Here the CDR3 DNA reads TGTGCCTTGTGGGAGGTTAAAGAGTTGGGCAAAAAAATCAAGGTATTT. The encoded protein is CALWEVKELGKKIKVF.

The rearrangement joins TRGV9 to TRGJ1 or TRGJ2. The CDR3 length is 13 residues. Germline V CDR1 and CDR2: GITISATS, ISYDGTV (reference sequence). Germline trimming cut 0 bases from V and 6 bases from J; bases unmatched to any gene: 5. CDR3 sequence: CALWEVQRYKKLF. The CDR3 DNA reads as TGTGCCTTGTGGGAGGTGCAACGTTATAAGAAACTCTTT.

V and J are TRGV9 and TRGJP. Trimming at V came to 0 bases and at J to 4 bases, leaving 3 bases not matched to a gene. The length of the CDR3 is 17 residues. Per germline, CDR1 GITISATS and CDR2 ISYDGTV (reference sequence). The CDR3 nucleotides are TGTGCCTTGTGGGAGGTGAATCAAGAGTTGGGCAAAAAAATCAAGGTATTT. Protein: CALWEVNQELGKKIKVF.

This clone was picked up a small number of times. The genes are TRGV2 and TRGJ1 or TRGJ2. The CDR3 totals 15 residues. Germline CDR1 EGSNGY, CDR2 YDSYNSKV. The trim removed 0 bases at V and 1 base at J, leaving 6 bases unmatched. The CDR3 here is CATWDGPFNYYKKLF. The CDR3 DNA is TGTGCCACCTGGGACGGGCCCTTTAATTATTATAAGAAACTCTTT.